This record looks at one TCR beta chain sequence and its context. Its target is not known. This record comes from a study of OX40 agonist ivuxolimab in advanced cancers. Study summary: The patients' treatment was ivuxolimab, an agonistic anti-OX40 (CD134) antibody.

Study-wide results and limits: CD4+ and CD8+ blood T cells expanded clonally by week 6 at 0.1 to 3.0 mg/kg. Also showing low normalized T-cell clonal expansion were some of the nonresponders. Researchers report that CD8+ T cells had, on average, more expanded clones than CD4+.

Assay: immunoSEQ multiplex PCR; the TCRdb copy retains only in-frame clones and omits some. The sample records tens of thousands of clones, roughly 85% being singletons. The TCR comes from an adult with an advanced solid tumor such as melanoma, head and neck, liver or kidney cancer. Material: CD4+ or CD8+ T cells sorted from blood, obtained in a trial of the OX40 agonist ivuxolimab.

The CDR3 DNA sequence: TGTGCCAGCAGTGAAGCGGCCGGCCCCACAGATACGCAGTATTTT. It yields the protein CASSEAAGPTDTQYF. J is TRBJ2-3 and V is TRBV6-1; D is uncertain. Trimming shortened V by 0 bases and J by 2 bases, and 9 bases separated the two germline ends. Per the germline V gene, CDR1 is MNHNS and CDR2 is SASEGT. The CDR3 sequence is 15 residues long.